Described below is a single T cell receptor (beta chain) sequence and its context. The antigen remains unidentified. The data belong to a study of neoadjuvant nivolumab and ipilimumab in lung cancer. Study overall: Patients got nivolumab 3 mg/kg on days 1, 15 and 29; combination added ipilimumab 1 mg/kg day 1. Notes on the study in general: From pretherapy to surgery, tumor richness and clonality rose with dual therapy. TCR clonality did not significantly correlate with pathologic tumor regression. Blood richness before therapy tracked richness in tumors resected after neoadjuvant therapy.

Measured with immunoSEQ multiplex PCR; TCRdb has only the in-frame clones, and not every one. There are under 15,000 clones in the sample; about two thirds occur only once, and less than 25% lies in the top ten. Per the germline V gene, CDR1 is SGHKS and CDR2 is YYEKEE (reference sequence). The CDR3 extends over 17 amino acids. V was pared by 0 bases and J by 0 bases, with 15 bases between. The origin of this receptor is an adult with non-small cell lung cancer. Sequencing was performed on peripheral blood, taken after neoadjuvant nivolumab, alone or with ipilimumab, at or shortly before surgery. V is TRBV5-5 and J is TRBJ1-2; D is unclear. The CDR3 coding sequence is TGTGCCAGCAGCTTGGAGGGAAGCCGGTTGGCTAACTATGGCTACACCTTC. It translates to CASSLEGSRLANYGYTF.